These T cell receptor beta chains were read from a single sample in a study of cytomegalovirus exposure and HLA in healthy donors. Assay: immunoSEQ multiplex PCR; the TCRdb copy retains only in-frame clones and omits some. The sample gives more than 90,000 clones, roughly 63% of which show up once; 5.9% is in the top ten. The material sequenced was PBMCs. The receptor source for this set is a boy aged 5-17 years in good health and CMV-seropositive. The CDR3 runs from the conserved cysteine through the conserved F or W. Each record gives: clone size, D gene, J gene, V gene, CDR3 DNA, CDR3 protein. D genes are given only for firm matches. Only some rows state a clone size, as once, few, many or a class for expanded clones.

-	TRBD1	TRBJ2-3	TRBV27	TGTGCCAGCAGTTTAACGAGGGGGCCCACAGATACGCAGTATTTT	CASSLTRGPTDTQYF
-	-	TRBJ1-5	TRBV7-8	TGTGCCAGCAGCTTATCGCGAGATAGCAATCAGCCCCAGCATTTT	CASSLSRDSNQPQHF
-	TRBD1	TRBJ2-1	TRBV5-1	TGCGCCAGCAGCTCCTACAGGGGGAAAGCTTACAATGAGCAGTTCTTC	CASSSYRGKAYNEQFF
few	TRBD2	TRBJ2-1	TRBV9	TGTGCCAGCAGCGCACTAGCGGGGAGCTCCTACAATGAGCAGTTCTTC	CASSALAGSSYNEQFF
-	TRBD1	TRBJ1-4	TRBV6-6	TGTGCCAGCAGAACCGACAGGGGCTTTGAAAAACTGTTTTTT	CASRTDRGFEKLFF
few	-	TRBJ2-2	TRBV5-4	TGTGCCAGCAGCTGGGGGAGGCTAAGGACCGGGGAGCTGTTTTTT	CASSWGRLRTGELFF
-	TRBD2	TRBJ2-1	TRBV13	TGTGCCAGCAGCTTAACGGGAGCGGGGGGACACAATGAGCAGTTCTTC	CASSLTGAGGHNEQFF
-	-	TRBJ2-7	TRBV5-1	TGCGCCAGCAGCTTGATGCCGGGGAGCTCCTACGAGCAGTACTTC	CASSLMPGSSYEQYF
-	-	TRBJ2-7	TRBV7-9	TGTGCCAGCAGCGAGACCTACGAGCAGTACTTC	CASSETYEQYF
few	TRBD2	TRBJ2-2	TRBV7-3	TGTGCCAGCAGACCGAGCGGGGGGGCCGGGGAGCTGTTTTTT	CASRPSGGAGELFF
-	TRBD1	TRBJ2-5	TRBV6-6	TGTGCCAGCAGTGGGAGAGGGACAGGGGGGTCGGGGACCCAGTACTTC	CASSGRGTGGSGTQYF
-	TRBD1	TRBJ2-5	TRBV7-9	TGTGCCAGCAGCTTAGGGACAGGGATGGAGACCCAGTACTTC	CASSLGTGMETQYF
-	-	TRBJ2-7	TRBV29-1	TGCAGCGTGGACAGAGGCTACGAGCAGTACTTC	CSVDRGYEQYF
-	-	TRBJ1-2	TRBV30	TGTGCCTGGAGTGTACGGGGGACTAACTATGGCTACCCCTTC	CAWSVRGTNYGYPF
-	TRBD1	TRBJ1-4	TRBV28	TGTGCCAGCAGTTCCACCGGGACAGGGATAAATGAAAAACTGTTTTTT	CASSSTGTGINEKLFF
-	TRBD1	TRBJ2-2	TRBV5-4	TGTGCCAGCAACCGAGACAGGGCCGCCGGGGAGCTGTTTTTT	CASNRDRAAGELFF
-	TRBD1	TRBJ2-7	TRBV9	TGTGCCAGCAGCGCCTCCGGGACAGGGATCTCCGAGCAGTACTTC	CASSASGTGISEQYF
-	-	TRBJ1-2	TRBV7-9	TGTGCCAGCAGCTCCCCGGCGGGTGGAGATAGCTACACCTTC	CASSSPAGGDSYTF
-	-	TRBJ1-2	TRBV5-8	TGTGCCAGCAGCTTGAGAGGGGGGGGCTATGGCTACACCTTC	CASSLRGGGYGYTF
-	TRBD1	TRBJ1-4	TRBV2	TGTGCCAGCAGAGACTACCGGGACAGGGGGGAAAAACTGTTTTTT	CASRDYRDRGEKLFF
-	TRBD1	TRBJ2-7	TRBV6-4	TGTGCCAGCAGTGACGACCCATGGACAGGGAAATTCATCGCCTACGAGCAGTACTTC	CASSDDPWTGKFIAYEQYF
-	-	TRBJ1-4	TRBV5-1	TGCGCCAGCAGCTTGGCCTTGGGCCGCGGGGAAAAACTGTTTTTT	CASSLALGRGEKLFF
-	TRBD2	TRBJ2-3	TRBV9	TGTGCCAGCAGCGTGGGGCTAGCGGGAGGCCTTAGCACAGATACGCAGTATTTT	CASSVGLAGGLSTDTQYF
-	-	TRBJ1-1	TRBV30	TGTGCCTGGAATTTACAGGCATATACTGAAGCTTTCTTT	CAWNLQAYTEAFF
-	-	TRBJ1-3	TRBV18	TGTGCCAGCTCTTCCACAGACTCTGGAAACACCATATATTTT	CASSSTDSGNTIYF
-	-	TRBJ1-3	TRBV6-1	TGTGCCAGCAGTAATAACAACGGAAACACCATATATTTT	CASSNNNGNTIYF
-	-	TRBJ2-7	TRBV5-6	TGTGCCAGCAGCTTGGGGCAGGTGGTCTATTCCTACGAGCAGTACTTC	CASSLGQVVYSYEQYF
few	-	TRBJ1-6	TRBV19	TGTGCCAGTAGTATAAGCAAGGGGTCCAGTTCACCCCTCCACTTT	CASSISKGSSSPLHF
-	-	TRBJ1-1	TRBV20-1	TGCAGTGCCACGGGGAACACTGAAGCTTTCTTT	CSATGNTEAFF
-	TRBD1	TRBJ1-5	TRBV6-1	TGTGCCAGCAGTGATGCAGGGGGCCATCAGCCCCAGAATTTT	CASSDAGGHQPQNF
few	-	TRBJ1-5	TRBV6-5	TGTGCCAGCGGACCGGGACTGGAGGTATTGGAGCCCCAGAATTTT	CASGPGLEVLEPQNF
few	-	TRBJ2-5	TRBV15	TGTGCCACCAGCACAAACAGGATTCTAGGGACCCAGTACTTC	CATSTNRILGTQYF
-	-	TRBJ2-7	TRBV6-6	TGTGCCAGCCAAGACTCCGGGACACCTTATGAGCAGTACTTC	CASQDSGTPYEQYF
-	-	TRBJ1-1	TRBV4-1	TGCGCCAGCAGCCTTGTAACCTCGCGGCCTGAAGCTTTCTTT	CASSLVTSRPEAFF
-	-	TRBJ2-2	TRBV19	TGTGCCAGTAGTATGAGGCGTCTTGACACCGGGGAGCTGTTTTTT	CASSMRRLDTGELFF
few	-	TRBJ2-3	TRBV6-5	TGTGCCAGCAGACGGACAGCAACAGATACGCAGTATTTT	CASRRTATDTQYF
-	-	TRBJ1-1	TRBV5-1	TGCGCCAGCAGCCGGAGGTCCTTAGGCACTGAAGCTTTCTTT	CASSRRSLGTEAFF
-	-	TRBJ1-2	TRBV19	TGTGCCGTCGTGTCACCCTTCACTTATGGCTACACCTTC	CAVVSPFTYGYTF
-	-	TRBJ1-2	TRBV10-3	TGTGCCATCAGTGAGTTTAACCTCGGTAACTATGGCTACACCTTC	CAISEFNLGNYGYTF
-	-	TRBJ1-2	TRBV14	TGTGCCAGCAGCCAAGTGGGGGGACTCGGAGGGAGCTATGGCTACACCTTC	CASSQVGGLGGSYGYTF
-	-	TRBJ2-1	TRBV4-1	TGCGCCAGCGGCGGGGGCCCCTCCTACAATGAGCAGTTCTTC	CASGGGPSYNEQFF
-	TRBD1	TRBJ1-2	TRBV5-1	TGCGCCAGCAGCTCGGACAGGGGAGGTTATGGCTACACCTTC	CASSSDRGGYGYTF
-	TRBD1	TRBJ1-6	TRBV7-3	TGTGCCAGCAGCTCCGGGGACAGGGATTCACCCCTCCACTTT	CASSSGDRDSPLHF
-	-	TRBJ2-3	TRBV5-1	TGCGCCAGCAGCTTGGGTTCCCACACAGATACGCAGTATTTT	CASSLGSHTDTQYF
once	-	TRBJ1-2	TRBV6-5	TGTGCCAGCAGTTATGGGGGCAGCCTTTCCTATGGCTACACCTTC	CASSYGGSLSYGYTF
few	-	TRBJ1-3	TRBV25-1	TGTGCCAGCACCGGAGAGGGCAGGGGATCTGGAAACACCATATATTTT	CASTGEGRGSGNTIYF
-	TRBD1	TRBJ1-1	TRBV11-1	TGTGCCAGCAGCTCGGACAGGATGAACACTGAAGCTTTCTTT	CASSSDRMNTEAFF
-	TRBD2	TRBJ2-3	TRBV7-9	TGTGCCAGCGGACGGGGACTAGCGGGGGCGAGCACAGATACGCAGTATTTT	CASGRGLAGASTDTQYF